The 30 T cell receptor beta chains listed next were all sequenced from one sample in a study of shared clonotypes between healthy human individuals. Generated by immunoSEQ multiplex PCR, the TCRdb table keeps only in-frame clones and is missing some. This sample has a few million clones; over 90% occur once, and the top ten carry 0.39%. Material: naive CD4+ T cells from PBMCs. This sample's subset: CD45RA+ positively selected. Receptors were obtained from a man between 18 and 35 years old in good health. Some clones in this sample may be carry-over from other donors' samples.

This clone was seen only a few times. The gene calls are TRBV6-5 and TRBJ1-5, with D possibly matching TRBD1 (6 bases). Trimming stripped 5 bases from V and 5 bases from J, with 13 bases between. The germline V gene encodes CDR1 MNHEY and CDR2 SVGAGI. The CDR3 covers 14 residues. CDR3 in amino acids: CASSATGQHQPQHF. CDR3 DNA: TGTGCCAGCAGTGCCACGGGACAACATCAGCCCCAGCATTTT.

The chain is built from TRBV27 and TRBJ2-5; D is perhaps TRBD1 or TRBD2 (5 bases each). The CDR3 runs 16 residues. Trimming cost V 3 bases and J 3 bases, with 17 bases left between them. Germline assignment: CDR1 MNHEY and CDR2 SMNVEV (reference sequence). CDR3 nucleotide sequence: TGTGCCAGCAGTTTGAGGTTTTTGAGGGGTGAAGAGACCCAGTACTTC. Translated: CASSLRFLRGEETQYF.

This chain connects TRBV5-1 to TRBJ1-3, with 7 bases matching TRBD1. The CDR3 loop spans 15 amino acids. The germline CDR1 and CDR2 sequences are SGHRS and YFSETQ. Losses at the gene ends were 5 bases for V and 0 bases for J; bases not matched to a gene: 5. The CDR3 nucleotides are TGCGCCAGCAGGCCTGGGACAGTCTCTGGAAACACCATATATTTT. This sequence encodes CASRPGTVSGNTIYF. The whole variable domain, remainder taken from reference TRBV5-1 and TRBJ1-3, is KAGVTQTPRYLIKTRGQQVTLSCSPISGHRSVSWYQQTPGQGLQFLFEYFSETQRNKGNFPGRFSGRQFSNSRSEMNVSTLELGDSALYLCASRPGTVSGNTIYFGEGSWLTVV.

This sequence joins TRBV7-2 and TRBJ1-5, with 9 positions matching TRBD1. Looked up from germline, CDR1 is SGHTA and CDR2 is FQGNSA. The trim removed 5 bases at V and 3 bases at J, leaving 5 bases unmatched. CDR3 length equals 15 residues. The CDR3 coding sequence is TGTGCCAGCAGCCACAGGGGGCTTGTCAATCAGCCCCAGCATTTT. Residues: CASSHRGLVNQPQHF.

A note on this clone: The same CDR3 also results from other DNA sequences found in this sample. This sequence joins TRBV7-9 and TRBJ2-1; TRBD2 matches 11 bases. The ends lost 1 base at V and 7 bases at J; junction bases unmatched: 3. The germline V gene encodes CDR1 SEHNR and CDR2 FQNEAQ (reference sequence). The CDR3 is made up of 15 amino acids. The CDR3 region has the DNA TGTGCCAGCAGCTTAGAACTAGCGGGAGATAATGAGCAGTTCTTC. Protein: CASSLELAGDNEQFF.

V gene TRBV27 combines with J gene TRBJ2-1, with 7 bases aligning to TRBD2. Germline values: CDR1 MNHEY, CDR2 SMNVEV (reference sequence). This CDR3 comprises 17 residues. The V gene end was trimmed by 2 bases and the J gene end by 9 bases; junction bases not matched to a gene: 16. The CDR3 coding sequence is TGTGCCAGCAGTTTAGGGGGTACGGTCGGGAGGCGGGGTGAGCAGTTCTTC. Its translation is CASSLGGTVGRRGEQFF.

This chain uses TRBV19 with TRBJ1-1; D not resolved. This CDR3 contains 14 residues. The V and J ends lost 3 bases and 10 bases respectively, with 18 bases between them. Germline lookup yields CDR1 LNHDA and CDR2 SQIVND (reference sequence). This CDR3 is CASSIPGRGRLAFF. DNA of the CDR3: TGTGCCAGTAGTATCCCCGGACGAGGCCGGTTAGCTTTCTTT.

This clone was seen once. CDR3 bases: TGTGCCAGCTCACCACTAGAGCAGGGCAAGGTTAACACCTTC. This sequence encodes CASSPLEQGKVNTF. The chain couples TRBV18 to TRBJ1-2, with D maybe TRBD1 (5 bases). Germline V gene sequence: CDR1 KGHSH, CDR2 LQKENI. CDR3 length equals 14 residues. Trimming took off 1 base at V and 12 bases at J, with 18 bases between the two ends.

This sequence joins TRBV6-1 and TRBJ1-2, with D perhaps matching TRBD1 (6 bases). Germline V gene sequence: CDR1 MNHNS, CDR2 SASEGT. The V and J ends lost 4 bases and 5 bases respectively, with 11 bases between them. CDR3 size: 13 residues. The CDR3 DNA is TGTGCCAGCAGTGCCCCAGGGGTGTATGGCTACACCTTC. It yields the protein CASSAPGVYGYTF.

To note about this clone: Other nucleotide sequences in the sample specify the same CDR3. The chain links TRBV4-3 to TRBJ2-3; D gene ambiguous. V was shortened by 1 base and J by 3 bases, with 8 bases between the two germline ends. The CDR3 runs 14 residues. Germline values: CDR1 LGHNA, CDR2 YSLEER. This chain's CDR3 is CASSQGDTTDTQYF. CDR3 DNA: TGCGCCAGCAGCCAAGGCGACACAACAGATACGCAGTATTTT.

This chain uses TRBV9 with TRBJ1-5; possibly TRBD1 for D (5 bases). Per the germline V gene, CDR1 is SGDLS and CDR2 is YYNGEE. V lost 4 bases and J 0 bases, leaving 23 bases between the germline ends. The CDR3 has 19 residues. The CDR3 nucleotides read TGTGCCAGCAGCTTCAGAACCGGGGCGGAGACATATAGCAATCAGCCCCAGCATTTT. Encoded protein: CASSFRTGAETYSNQPQHF.

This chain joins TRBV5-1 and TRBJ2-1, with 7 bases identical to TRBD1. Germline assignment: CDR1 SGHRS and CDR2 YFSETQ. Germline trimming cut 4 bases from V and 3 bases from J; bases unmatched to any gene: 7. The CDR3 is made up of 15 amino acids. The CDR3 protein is CASSASAGGYNEQFF. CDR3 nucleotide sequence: TGCGCCAGCAGCGCCTCGGCAGGGGGCTACAATGAGCAGTTCTTC.

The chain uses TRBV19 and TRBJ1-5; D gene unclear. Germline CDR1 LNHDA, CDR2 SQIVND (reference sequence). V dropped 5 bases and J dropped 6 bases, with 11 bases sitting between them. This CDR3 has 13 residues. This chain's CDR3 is CASSRTSGQPQHF. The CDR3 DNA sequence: TGTGCCAGTAGTCGGACGTCGGGTCAGCCCCAGCATTTT.

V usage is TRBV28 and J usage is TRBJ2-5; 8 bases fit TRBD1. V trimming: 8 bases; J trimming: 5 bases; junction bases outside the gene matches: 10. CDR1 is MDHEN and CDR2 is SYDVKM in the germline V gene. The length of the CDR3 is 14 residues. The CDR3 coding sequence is TGTGCCAGCTTACACGCGGACAGGGCGGAGACCCAGTACTTC. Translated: CASLHADRAETQYF.

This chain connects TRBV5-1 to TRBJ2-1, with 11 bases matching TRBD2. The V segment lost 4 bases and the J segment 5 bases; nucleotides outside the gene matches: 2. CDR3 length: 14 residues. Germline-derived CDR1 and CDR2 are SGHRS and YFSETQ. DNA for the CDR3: TGCGCCAGCAGCGTGGGACTAGCGGACAATGAGCAGTTCTTC. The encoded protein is CASSVGLADNEQFF.

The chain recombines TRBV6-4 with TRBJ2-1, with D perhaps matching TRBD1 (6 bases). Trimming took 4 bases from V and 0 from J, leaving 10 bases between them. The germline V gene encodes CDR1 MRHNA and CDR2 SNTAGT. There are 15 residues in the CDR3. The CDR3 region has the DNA TGTGCCAGCAGTGGATCGGGACACTCCTACAATGAGCAGTTCTTC. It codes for CASSGSGHSYNEQFF.

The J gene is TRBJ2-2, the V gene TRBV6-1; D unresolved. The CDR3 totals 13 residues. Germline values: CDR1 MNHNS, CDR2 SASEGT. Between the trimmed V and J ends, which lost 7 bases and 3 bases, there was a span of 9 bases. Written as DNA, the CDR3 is TGTGCCAGCAATAATCGGGACACCGGGGAGCTGTTTTTT. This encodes CASNNRDTGELFF.

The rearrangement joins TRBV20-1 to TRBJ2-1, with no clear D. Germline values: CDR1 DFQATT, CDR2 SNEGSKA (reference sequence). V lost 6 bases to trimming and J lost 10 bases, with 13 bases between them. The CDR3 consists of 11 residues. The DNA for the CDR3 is TGCAGTGCCCCGGATGAGTTCGAGCAGTTCTTC. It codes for CSAPDEFEQFF.

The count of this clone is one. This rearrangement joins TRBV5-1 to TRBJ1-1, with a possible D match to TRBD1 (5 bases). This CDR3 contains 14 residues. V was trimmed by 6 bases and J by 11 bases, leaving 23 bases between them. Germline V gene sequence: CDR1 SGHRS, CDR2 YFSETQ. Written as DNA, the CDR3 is TGCGCCAGCAATACAGGACAAGGGGCTTATGGGGCTTTCTTT. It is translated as CASNTGQGAYGAFF.

The CDR3 reads CASSLWRGDTEAFF. The CDR3 DNA reads TGCGCCAGCAGCTTGTGGCGGGGGGACACTGAAGCTTTCTTT. The chain is built from TRBV5-1 and TRBJ1-1, with a possible D match to TRBD1 (5 bases). The germline V gene has CDR1 SGHRS and CDR2 YFSETQ. V lost 1 base and J lost 3, with 10 bases in between. The CDR3 extends over 14 amino acids.

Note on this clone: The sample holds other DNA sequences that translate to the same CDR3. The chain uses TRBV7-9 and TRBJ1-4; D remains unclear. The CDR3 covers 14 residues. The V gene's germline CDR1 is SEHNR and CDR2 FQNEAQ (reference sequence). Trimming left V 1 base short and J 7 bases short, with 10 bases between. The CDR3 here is CASSLGVAGEKLFF. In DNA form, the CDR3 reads TGTGCCAGCAGCTTAGGGGTGGCAGGTGAAAAACTGTTTTTT. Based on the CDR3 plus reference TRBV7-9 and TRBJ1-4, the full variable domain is DTGVSQNPRHKITKRGQNVTFRCDPISEHNRLYWYRQTLGQGPEFLTYFQNEAQLEKSRLLSDRFSAERPKGSFSTLEIQRTEQGDSAMYLCASSLGVAGEKLFFGSGTQLSVL.

CDR3 nucleotides: TGTGCCAGCAGCAGGGCAGGGGGCTATGGCTACACCTTC. It yields the protein CASSRAGGYGYTF. The V and J genes are TRBV7-3 and TRBJ1-2, with 7 nucleotides matching TRBD1. There are 13 residues in the CDR3. V was pared by 5 bases and J by 4 bases, with 4 bases of the junction left unmatched. Germline assignment: CDR1 SGHTA and CDR2 FQGTGA.

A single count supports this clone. CDR3 sequence reads: CASSRQAPGGVRGEQYF. CDR3 nucleotide sequence: TGCGCCAGCAGCCGACAAGCCCCGGGGGGGGTGCGGGGCGAGCAGTACTTC. The chain has TRBV4-1 and TRBJ2-7; 8 positions match TRBD2. CDR1 and CDR2 (germline): MGHRA, YSYEKL. The CDR3 runs to 17 residues. V gave up 4 bases and J gave up 6 bases; unmatched junction bases: 17.

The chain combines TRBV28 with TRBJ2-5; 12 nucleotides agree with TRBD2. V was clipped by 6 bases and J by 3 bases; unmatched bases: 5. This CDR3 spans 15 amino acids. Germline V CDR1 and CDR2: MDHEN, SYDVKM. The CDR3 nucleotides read TGTGCCAGCAGGCCTAGCGGGAGGGGTGAAGAGACCCAGTACTTC. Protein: CASRPSGRGEETQYF.

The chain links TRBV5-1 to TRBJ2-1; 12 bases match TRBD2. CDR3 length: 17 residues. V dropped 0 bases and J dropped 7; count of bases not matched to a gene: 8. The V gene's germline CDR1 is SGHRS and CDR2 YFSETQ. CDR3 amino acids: CASSLGRLAGGRNEQFF. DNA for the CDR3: TGCGCCAGCAGCTTGGGTAGGCTAGCGGGAGGGCGAAATGAGCAGTTCTTC.

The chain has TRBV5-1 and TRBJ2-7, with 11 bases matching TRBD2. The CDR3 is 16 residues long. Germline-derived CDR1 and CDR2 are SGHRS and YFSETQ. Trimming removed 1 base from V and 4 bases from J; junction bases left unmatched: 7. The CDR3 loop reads CASSLSTSGVSYEQYF. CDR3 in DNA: TGCGCCAGCAGCTTGTCGACTAGCGGGGTATCATACGAGCAGTACTTC.

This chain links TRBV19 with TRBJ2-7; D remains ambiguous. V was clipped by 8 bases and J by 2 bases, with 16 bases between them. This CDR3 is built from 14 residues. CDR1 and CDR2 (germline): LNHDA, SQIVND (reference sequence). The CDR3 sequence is CASANWGRAYEQYF. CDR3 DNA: TGTGCCAGTGCGAATTGGGGTCGGGCCTACGAGCAGTACTTC.

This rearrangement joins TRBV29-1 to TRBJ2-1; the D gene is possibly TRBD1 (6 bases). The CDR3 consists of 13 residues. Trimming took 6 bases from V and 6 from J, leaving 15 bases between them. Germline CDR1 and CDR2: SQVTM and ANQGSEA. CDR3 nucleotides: TGCAGCGTGGCCGGGACAATCGGCAATGAGCAGTTCTTC. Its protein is CSVAGTIGNEQFF.

CDR3 bases: TGTGCCAGCAAGGACAGAAGCTACGAGCAGTACTTC. As protein: CASKDRSYEQYF. The gene calls are TRBV2 and TRBJ2-7, with D perhaps matching TRBD1 (6 bases). V lost 7 bases and J lost 3, with 10 bases in between. The CDR3 runs 12 residues. Germline CDR1 SNHLY, CDR2 FYNNEI.

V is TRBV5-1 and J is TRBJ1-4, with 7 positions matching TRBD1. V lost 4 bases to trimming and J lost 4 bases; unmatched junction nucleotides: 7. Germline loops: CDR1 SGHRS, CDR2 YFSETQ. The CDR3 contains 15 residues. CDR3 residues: CASSTLGTVNEKLFF. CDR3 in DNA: TGCGCCAGCAGCACTCTCGGGACAGTTAATGAAAAACTGTTTTTT.